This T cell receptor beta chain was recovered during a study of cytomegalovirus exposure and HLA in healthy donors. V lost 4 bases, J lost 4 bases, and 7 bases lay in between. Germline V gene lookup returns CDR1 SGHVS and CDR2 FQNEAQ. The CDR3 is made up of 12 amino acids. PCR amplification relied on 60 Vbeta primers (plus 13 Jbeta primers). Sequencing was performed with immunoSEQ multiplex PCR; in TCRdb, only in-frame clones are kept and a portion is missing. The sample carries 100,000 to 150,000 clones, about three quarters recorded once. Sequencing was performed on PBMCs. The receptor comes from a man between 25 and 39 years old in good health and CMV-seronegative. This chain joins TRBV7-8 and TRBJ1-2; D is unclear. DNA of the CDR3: TGTGCCAGCAGCTGGCTCACCTATGGCTACACCTTC. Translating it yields CASSWLTYGYTF.